The text below deals with one T cell receptor (beta chain). The antigen is undetermined. The data originate from a study of T cells in localized non-small cell lung cancer. Study findings and constraints: Sequencing was limited to one tumor region, leaving the possibility of heterogeneity open. T cell clonality was highest in uninvolved adjacent lung, above tumor.

Assay: immunoSEQ multiplex PCR; the TCRdb copy retains only in-frame clones and omits some. Found here are roughly 66,000 clones, roughly 90% of them singletons; the top ten hold 1.5% to 2%. The trim removed 4 bases at V and 8 bases at J, leaving 8 bases unmatched. The CDR3 loop spans 15 amino acids. Germline loops: CDR1 MGHRA, CDR2 YSYEKL. Specimen: peripheral blood, collected before any cancer treatment. The chain employs TRBV4-1 and TRBJ2-1, with TRBD2 identical over 10 bases. This clonotype was sampled from a woman aged 35-75 years with stage I lung adenocarcinoma. Here the CDR3 reads CASSRLAGEMDEQFF. CDR3 DNA: TGCGCCAGCAGCCGACTAGCGGGTGAAATGGATGAGCAGTTCTTC.